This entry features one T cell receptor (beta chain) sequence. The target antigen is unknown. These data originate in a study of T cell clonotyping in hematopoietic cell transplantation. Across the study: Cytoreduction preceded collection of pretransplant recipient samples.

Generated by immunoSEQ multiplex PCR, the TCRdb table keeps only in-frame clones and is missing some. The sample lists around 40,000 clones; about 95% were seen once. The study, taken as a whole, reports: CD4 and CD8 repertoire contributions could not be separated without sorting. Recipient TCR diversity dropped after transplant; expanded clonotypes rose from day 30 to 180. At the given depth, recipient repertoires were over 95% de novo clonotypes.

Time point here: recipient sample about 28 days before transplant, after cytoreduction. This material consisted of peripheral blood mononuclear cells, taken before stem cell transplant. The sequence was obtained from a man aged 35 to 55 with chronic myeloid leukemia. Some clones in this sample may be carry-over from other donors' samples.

The CDR3 sequence is CASSFPDTEAFF. The CDR3 coding sequence is TGTGCCAGTAGTTTCCCGGACACTGAAGCTTTCTTT. The chain uses TRBV19 and TRBJ1-1; D is unclear. Germline CDR1 reads LNHDA; CDR2 reads SQIVND (reference sequence). With 5 bases removed from V and 3 bases from J, the gap between germline ends came to 7 bases. This CDR3 has 12 amino acids.